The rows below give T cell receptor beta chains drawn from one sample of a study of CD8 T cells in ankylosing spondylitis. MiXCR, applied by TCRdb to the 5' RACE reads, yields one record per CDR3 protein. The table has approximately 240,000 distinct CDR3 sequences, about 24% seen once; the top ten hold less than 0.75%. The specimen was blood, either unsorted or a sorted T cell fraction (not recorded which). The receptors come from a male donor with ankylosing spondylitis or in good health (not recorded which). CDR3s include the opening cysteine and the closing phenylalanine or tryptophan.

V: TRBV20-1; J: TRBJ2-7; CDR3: CSARDGTSGGLQYF
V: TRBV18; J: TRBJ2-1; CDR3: CASSRGQGVYEQFF
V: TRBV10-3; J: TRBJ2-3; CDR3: CAIASGGAGDTQYF
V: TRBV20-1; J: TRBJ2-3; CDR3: CSARETGGNTQYF
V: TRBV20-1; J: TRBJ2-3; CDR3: CSARGEDTQYF
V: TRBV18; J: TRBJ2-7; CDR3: CASSPGTSGEQYF
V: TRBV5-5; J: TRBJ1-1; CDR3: CASTRGQVGTEAFF
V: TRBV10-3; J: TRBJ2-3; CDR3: CAVGTGHGDTQYF
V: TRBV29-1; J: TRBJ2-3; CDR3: CSVSWGDTQYF
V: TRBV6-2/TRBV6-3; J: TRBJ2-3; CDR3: CASSETGPISTDTQYF
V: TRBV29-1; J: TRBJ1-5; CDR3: CSVDRQGGAQHF
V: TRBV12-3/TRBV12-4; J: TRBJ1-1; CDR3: CASSFQGAGAFF
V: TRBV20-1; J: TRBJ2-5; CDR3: CSARWEGAETQYF
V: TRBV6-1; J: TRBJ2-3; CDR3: CASSPTLTTTDTQYF
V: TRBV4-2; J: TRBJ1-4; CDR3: CASSRVGTEEKLFF
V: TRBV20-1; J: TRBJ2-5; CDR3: CSARDGGQQETQYF
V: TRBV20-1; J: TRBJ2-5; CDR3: CSAYQGNQYF
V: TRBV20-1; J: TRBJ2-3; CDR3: CSAQTDTQYF